Detailed here is one TCR beta chain. Its matching antigen is unknown. This entry comes from a study of cytomegalovirus exposure and HLA in healthy donors. Study overall: Earlier, some 180 million T cells were analyzed, and approximately 110 million unique TCR beta sequences were found among them. As released early, the data held 70 million to 100 million unique TCRs from HLA-typed donors. Broader study findings: Three chains tied to CMV proved CMV antigen-specific in vitro.

The PCR contained 60 Vbeta and 13 Jbeta primers. Here immunoSEQ multiplex PCR was the method, and the copy in TCRdb shows in-frame clones only, minus some. The sample yields some 99,000 clones, 75% to 80% seen once. This CDR3 is built from 14 residues. Trimming removed 8 bases at V and 1 base at J, with 14 bases between. Germline V gene lookup returns CDR1 SEHNR and CDR2 FQNEAQ (reference sequence). The sample comprised PBMCs. The genes are TRBV7-9 and TRBJ1-1; tentatively, D is TRBD1 (5 bases). This receptor was taken from a female donor in good health and CMV-seronegative. The CDR3 reads CASDIRVKNTEAFF. The CDR3 DNA is TGTGCCAGCGACATCAGGGTCAAGAACACTGAAGCTTTCTTT. The variable domain in full, with the rest retrieved from reference TRBV7-9 and TRBJ1-1, is DTGVSQNPRHKITKRGQNVTFRCDPISEHNRLYWYRQTLGQGPEFLTYFQNEAQLEKSRLLSDRFSAERPKGSFSTLEIQRTEQGDSAMYLCASDIRVKNTEAFFGQGTRLTVV.